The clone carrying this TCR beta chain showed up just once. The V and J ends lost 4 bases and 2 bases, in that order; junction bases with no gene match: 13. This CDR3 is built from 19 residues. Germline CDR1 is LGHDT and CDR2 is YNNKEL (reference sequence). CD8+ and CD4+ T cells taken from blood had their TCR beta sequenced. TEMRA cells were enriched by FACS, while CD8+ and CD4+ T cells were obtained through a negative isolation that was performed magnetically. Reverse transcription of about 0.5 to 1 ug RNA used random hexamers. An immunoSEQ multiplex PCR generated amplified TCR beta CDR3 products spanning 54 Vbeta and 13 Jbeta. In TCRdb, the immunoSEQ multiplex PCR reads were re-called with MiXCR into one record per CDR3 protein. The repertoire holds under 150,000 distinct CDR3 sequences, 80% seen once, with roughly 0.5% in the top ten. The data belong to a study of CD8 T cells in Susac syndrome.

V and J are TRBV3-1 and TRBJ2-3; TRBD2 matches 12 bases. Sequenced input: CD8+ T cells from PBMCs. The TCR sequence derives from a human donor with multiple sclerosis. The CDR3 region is CASSPWTSGATFLTDTQYF. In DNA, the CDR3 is TGTGCCAGCAGCCCTTGGACTAGCGGGGCAACCTTTCTCACAGATACGCAGTATTTT.